The TCR beta chain described here comes from a study of memory CD4+ T cells and cytomegalovirus serostatus. Study-level information: Donors were healthy Belgian adults, several CMV seropositive and 20 to 25 seronegative.

The sort gate was single viable CD3+CD4+CD8-CD45RO+ cells for memory CD4+ T cells. CD4+ T cells were isolated by positive magnetic selection. With 2 bases removed from V and 5 bases from J, the gap between germline ends came to 13 bases. In germline, CDR1 is SQVTM, CDR2 ANQGSEA. The CDR3 has 13 amino acids. Here immunoSEQ multiplex PCR was the method, and the copy in TCRdb shows in-frame clones only, minus some. The table has fewer than 90,000 clones, just under 80% seen once; the top ten hold just over 2.5%. The chain links TRBV29-1 to TRBJ2-7, with TRBD1 as a possible D gene (5 bases). This TCR derives from an adult in good health and CMV-seropositive. The sample was memory CD4+ T cells from blood. This chain's CDR3 is CSVEIQGRDEQYF. The CDR3, as DNA: TGCAGCGTTGAAATCCAGGGTAGAGACGAGCAGTACTTC.